This passage covers 27 T cell receptor beta chains from one sample sequenced in a study of T cell responses to AZD1222 COVID-19 vaccine. The repertoire was sequenced with immunoSEQ multiplex PCR; TCRdb's copy has only in-frame clones and lacks some. The sample carries 70,000 to 100,000 clones, approximately 85% recorded once. Material: peripheral blood, obtained 28 days after the second AZD1222 dose. These receptors were collected from an adult who received the AZD1222 COVID-19 vaccine.

Here the CDR3 DNA reads TGTGCCAGCAGCTTAAATGAAAAACTGTTTTTT. This codes for CASSLNEKLFF. This chain uses TRBV7-2 with TRBJ1-4; unclear D gene. Germline-derived CDR1 and CDR2 are SGHTA and FQGNSA. This CDR3 contains 11 residues. Trimming took off 2 bases at V and 5 bases at J, with 0 bases between the two ends.

The V call is TRBV27, the J call TRBJ2-2, with 9 bases that match TRBD2. The V gene end was trimmed by 8 bases and the J gene end by 0 bases; junction bases not matched to a gene: 10. Germline V CDR1 and CDR2: MNHEY, SMNVEV (reference sequence). This CDR3 has 17 amino acids. The CDR3 protein is CASCPASGVSNTGELFF. CDR3 DNA: TGTGCCAGCTGTCCTGCTAGCGGGGTTTCGAACACCGGGGAGCTGTTTTTT.

The J gene is TRBJ1-1, the V gene TRBV28, with TRBD1 as a possible D gene (6 bases). Between the trimmed V and J ends, which lost 2 bases and 0 bases, there was a span of 7 bases. This CDR3 contains 14 residues. Germline V gene lookup returns CDR1 MDHEN and CDR2 SYDVKM. CDR3 sequence (DNA): TGTGCCAGCAGTTTAGCAGGGGTGAACACTGAAGCTTTCTTT. Its protein product is CASSLAGVNTEAFF.

This clone was seen a handful of times. V and J are TRBV4-1 and TRBJ1-6, with no clear D. The CDR3 has 13 residues. Per germline, CDR1 MGHRA and CDR2 YSYEKL. The germline V and J ends were trimmed by 8 bases and 7 bases, with 12 bases remaining between them. CDR3 in amino acids: CASAEPLNSPLHF. CDR3 sequence (DNA): TGCGCCAGCGCCGAACCGTTGAATTCACCCCTCCACTTT.

V is TRBV9 and J is TRBJ2-5, with 9 bases that match TRBD1. The germline V gene encodes CDR1 SGDLS and CDR2 YYNGEE. The CDR3 sequence is 15 residues long. The trim removed 3 bases at V and 5 bases at J, leaving 8 bases unmatched. CDR3 amino acids: CASSAGQGQGETQYF. CDR3 in DNA: TGTGCCAGCAGCGCCGGACAGGGGCAGGGGGAGACCCAGTACTTC.

The chain employs TRBV19 and TRBJ1-1; TRBD1 might be the D (6 bases). The CDR3 runs to 14 residues. V was clipped by 6 bases and J by 8 bases, with 19 bases between them. The germline V gene encodes CDR1 LNHDA and CDR2 SQIVND (reference sequence). The CDR3 DNA reads as TGTGCCAGTAGCACCAGGGGTGGGGCTGCCGAAGCTTTCTTT. It translates to CASSTRGGAAEAFF.

The chain has TRBV7-9 and TRBJ1-3; D is ambiguous. Looked up from germline, CDR1 is SEHNR and CDR2 is FQNEAQ (reference sequence). This CDR3 comprises 12 residues. The ends were cut back, 1 base at V and 7 bases at J, with 5 bases in the middle. This chain's CDR3 is CASSLEANTIYF. CDR3 nucleotides: TGTGCCAGCAGCTTAGAGGCTAACACCATATATTTT.

V is TRBV7-9 and J is TRBJ1-1, with D hard to call. CDR3 length equals 14 residues. The ends were cut back, 2 bases at V and 0 bases at J, with 7 bases in the middle. Germline assignment: CDR1 SEHNR and CDR2 FQNEAQ (reference sequence). CDR3: CASSLLVLNTEAFF. The CDR3 nucleotides read TGTGCCAGCAGCTTACTGGTTCTGAACACTGAAGCTTTCTTT.

The chain combines TRBV27 with TRBJ2-7; 8 bases match TRBD1. CDR1 and CDR2 from the germline V gene are MNHEY and SMNVEV (reference sequence). The CDR3 covers 15 residues. Unmatched junction bases numbered 5, after V lost 2 bases and J lost 2 bases. Written as DNA, the CDR3 is TGTGCCAGCAGTTTAACTCAGACAGGGGCCTACGAGCAGTACTTC. As protein: CASSLTQTGAYEQYF.

This chain links TRBV19 with TRBJ2-7; TRBD2 agrees at 10 bases. The junction had 1 base not matched to a gene; V was cut back by 5 bases and J by 0 bases. This CDR3 is 14 amino acids long. The germline gives CDR1 LNHDA, CDR2 SQIVND (reference sequence). CDR3 in amino acids: CASSSSGGSYEQYF. The DNA of the CDR3 is TGTGCCAGTAGTTCTAGCGGGGGCTCCTACGAGCAGTACTTC.

This clone was recorded only once. This chain connects TRBV5-4 to TRBJ1-1, with a weak D call TRBD1 (6 bases). V shed 1 base and J shed 5 bases, with 12 bases lying between them. In germline, CDR1 is SGHNT, CDR2 YYREEE (reference sequence). This CDR3 has 14 residues. Written as DNA, the CDR3 is TGTGCCAGCAGCTTGTACTGGGGGGCAACTGAAGCTTTCTTT. This encodes CASSLYWGATEAFF.

The V and J genes are TRBV28 and TRBJ2-2, with a possible D match to TRBD2 (5 bases). CDR1 MDHEN and CDR2 SYDVKM come from the germline V gene. The CDR3 spans 12 residues. Trimming removed 6 bases at V and 8 bases at J, with 10 bases between. The CDR3 loop reads CASRADRGELFF. DNA for the CDR3: TGTGCCAGCAGAGCGGATCGTGGGGAGCTGTTTTTT.

J is TRBJ1-2 and V is TRBV6-1, with 12 bases aligning to TRBD1. CDR3 size: 15 residues. V trimming: 2 bases; J trimming: 6 bases; junction bases outside the gene matches: 4. The V gene's germline CDR1 is MNHNS and CDR2 SASEGT. DNA of the CDR3: TGTGCCAGCAGTGAACTCGGGACAGGGGGCGATGGCTACACCTTC. It is translated as CASSELGTGGDGYTF.

This chain connects TRBV30 to TRBJ1-5; no firm D call. CDR1 is GTSNPN, CDR2 SVGIG, per germline (reference sequence). This CDR3 is 15 amino acids long. The ends were cut back, 6 bases at V and 3 bases at J, with 18 bases in the middle. In DNA, the CDR3 is TGTGCCTGTGGGCAGCTTGGGAATATCAATCAGCCCCAGCATTTT. Translated, it gives CACGQLGNINQPQHF. Supplemented by reference TRBV30 and TRBJ1-5, the full variable domain reads SQTIHQWPATLVQPVGSPLSLECTVEGTSNPNLYWYRQAAGRGLQLLFYSVGIGQISSEVPQNLSASRPQDRQFILSSKKLLLSDSGFYLCACGQLGNINQPQHFGDGTRLSIL.

This clone was observed a few times. This rearrangement joins TRBV7-2 to TRBJ2-1, with 12 bases matching TRBD2. Germline assignment: CDR1 SGHTA and CDR2 FQGNSA. V shed 7 bases, J shed 5 bases, and the junction held 3 bases outside the gene matches. CDR3 length: 14 residues. CDR3 sequence (DNA): TGTGCCAGCAACCTAGCGGGAGGGGACAATGAGCAGTTCTTC. Translation: CASNLAGGDNEQFF.

This clone was observed a handful of times. The chain carries TRBV28 and TRBJ2-1, with 7 bases identical to TRBD1. The V and J ends lost 10 bases and 1 base, in that order; junction bases with no gene match: 4. Germline loops: CDR1 MDHEN, CDR2 SYDVKM. There are 13 residues in the CDR3. This CDR3 reads CAIRGTSYNEQFF. The CDR3 bases are TGTGCCATCAGGGGGACGTCCTACAATGAGCAGTTCTTC.

The chain recombines TRBV9 with TRBJ1-4; no clear D. Trimming cost V 0 bases and J 0 bases, with 12 bases left between them. CDR1 is SGDLS and CDR2 is YYNGEE in the germline V gene. CDR3 length: 17 residues. The CDR3 bases are TGTGCCAGCAGCGTAGGTCCCGCGGATGCAACTAATGAAAAACTGTTTTTT. This translates into CASSVGPADATNEKLFF.

V gene TRBV30 combines with J gene TRBJ2-1; D is ambiguous. The CDR3 has 12 amino acids. Germline V gene lookup returns CDR1 GTSNPN and CDR2 SVGIG (reference sequence). The CDR3 loop is CGLSLPYNEQFF. In DNA form, the CDR3 reads TGTGGCCTAAGCTTACCTTACAATGAGCAGTTCTTC.

The J gene is TRBJ2-7, the V gene TRBV25-1, with 7 bases identical to TRBD2. V was pared by 7 bases and J by 0 bases, with 3 bases of the junction left unmatched. This CDR3 has 13 residues. Germline assignment: CDR1 MGHDK and CDR2 SYGVNS. Written as DNA, the CDR3 is TGTGCCAGCACCAGGGAGGGCTCCTACGAGCAGTACTTC. Protein: CASTREGSYEQYF.

This sequence joins TRBV15 and TRBJ2-5; 9 nucleotides match TRBD1. With 5 bases clipped from V and 2 bases from J, the junction kept 3 bases outside the gene matches. CDR1 LNHNV and CDR2 YYDKDF come from the germline V gene (reference sequence). This CDR3 region has 14 residues. DNA of the CDR3: TGTGCCACCAGCGCCGACAGGGGGCAAGAGACCCAGTACTTC. This sequence encodes CATSADRGQETQYF.

The V gene is TRBV6-5, the J gene TRBJ1-1, with no clear D. This CDR3 is 15 amino acids long. V was trimmed by 6 bases and J by 1 base, leaving 15 bases between them. The germline V gene has CDR1 MNHEY and CDR2 SVGAGI. The CDR3 DNA follows: TGTGCCAGCAGGTTTGACCTTGGCGGGAACACTGAAGCTTTCTTT. This gives the protein CASRFDLGGNTEAFF.

This rearrangement joins TRBV28 to TRBJ2-7; TRBD1 might be the D (6 bases). The CDR3 covers 14 residues. V was clipped by 2 bases and J by 7 bases, with 15 bases between them. Germline CDR1 and CDR2: MDHEN and SYDVKM. The CDR3 reads CASSLHRAVGEQYF. CDR3 in DNA: TGTGCCAGCAGTTTACACAGGGCTGTGGGAGAGCAGTACTTC.

This rearrangement joins TRBV27 to TRBJ1-2; a weak D match, TRBD1 (6 bases). The V end lost 10 bases, the J end lost 5 bases, and 14 bases lay between the germline ends. Germline V lookup: CDR1 MNHEY, CDR2 SMNVEV (reference sequence). The CDR3 is made up of 12 amino acids. CDR3 loop: CATQTGKYGYTF. For the CDR3, the DNA is TGTGCCACCCAGACAGGAAAATATGGCTACACCTTC.

The V call is TRBV12-3 or TRBV12-4, the J call TRBJ1-5; D gene ambiguous. Trimming took 2 bases from V and 7 from J, leaving 6 bases between them. There are 12 residues in the CDR3. The CDR3 sequence: CASSLREQPQHF. The CDR3 DNA reads as TGTGCCAGCAGTTTAAGGGAGCAGCCCCAGCATTTT.

As concerns this clone: The junction and the germline gene differ at one end; a read error may be behind it. The chain employs TRBV4-1 and TRBJ1-4, with D maybe TRBD1 (6 bases). In germline, CDR1 is MGHRA, CDR2 YSYEKL. The CDR3 runs 17 residues. CDR3 residues: CASSQGISGTTKEKLFF. The CDR3 DNA is TGCGCCAGCAGCCAAGGGATTTCCGGGACAACTAAGGAAAAACTGTTTTTT.

The rearrangement joins TRBV7-9 to TRBJ1-5, with TRBD1 as a possible D gene (5 bases). CDR1 is SEHNR, CDR2 FQNEAQ, per germline (reference sequence). The CDR3 consists of 14 residues. V was clipped by 1 base and J by 10 bases, with 14 bases between them. DNA of the CDR3: TGTGCCAGCAGCTTAGGGGGGGATTCGCAACCCCAGCATTTT. It is translated as CASSLGGDSQPQHF.

The rearrangement links TRBV19 to TRBJ1-2; no firm D call. The CDR3 contains 17 residues. V was pared by 3 bases and J by 5 bases, with 22 bases between. Per the germline V gene, CDR1 is LNHDA and CDR2 is SQIVND (reference sequence). The CDR3 DNA sequence: TGTGCCAGTAGTATGAGTTTGAAGGCGACGATGGGTTATGGCTACACCTTC. Amino acid sequence: CASSMSLKATMGYGYTF.